This T cell receptor beta chain was captured in a study of T cell repertoires in cytomegalovirus infection. Findings and caveats of the study: There were HLA-C-restricted CMV-specific TCR beta clonotypes dominating the ex vivo response.

A single record per CDR3 protein comes from TCRdb applying MiXCR to the reads. This repertoire shows 680,000 or so distinct CDR3 sequences, 33% found once; its top ten account for over 15%. The CDR3 is 14 amino acids. Trimming removed 3 bases from V and 1 base from J, with 10 bases in between. Germline CDR1 and CDR2: LNHDA and SQIVND (reference sequence). This clonotype was counted once. Its specificity is not known. The source was cultured PBMCs, collected from culture after CMV antigen stimulation. The chain uses TRBV19 and TRBJ2-7, with D perhaps matching TRBD1 (6 bases). The sequence was collected from a human donor in good health (CMV status not recorded). Some clones in this sample may be carry-over from other donors' samples. CDR3 region: CASSMGAQSYEQYF. In DNA, the CDR3 is TGTGCCAGTAGTATGGGGGCGCAATCCTACGAGCAGTACTTC.